This T cell receptor (beta chain) was sequenced during a study of OX40 agonist ivuxolimab in advanced cancers. Study-wide results and limits: Doses of 0.1 to 3.0 mg/kg were accompanied by clonal expansion of CD4+ and CD8+ blood T cells by week 6.

The protocol was immunoSEQ multiplex PCR, while the TCRdb copy is restricted to in-frame clones and leaves out a portion. The data show roughly 64,000 clones, with 80% to 90% seen just once and over 11% held by the top ten. About this clone itself: Its specificity is unknown.

From germline, CDR1 is SGHVS and CDR2 FNYEAQ. This CDR3 has 15 residues. The trim removed 1 base at V and 3 bases at J, leaving 3 bases unmatched. The source is an adult with an advanced solid tumor such as melanoma, head and neck, liver or kidney cancer. The material sequenced was CD4+ or CD8+ T cells sorted from blood, taken in a trial of the OX40 agonist ivuxolimab. This chain uses TRBV7-6 with TRBJ1-1, with 9 nucleotides matching TRBD1. The CDR3 DNA sequence: TGTGCCAGCAGCTTAGAAGGGACAGGGTACACTGAAGCTTTCTTT. Translating it yields CASSLEGTGYTEAFF.